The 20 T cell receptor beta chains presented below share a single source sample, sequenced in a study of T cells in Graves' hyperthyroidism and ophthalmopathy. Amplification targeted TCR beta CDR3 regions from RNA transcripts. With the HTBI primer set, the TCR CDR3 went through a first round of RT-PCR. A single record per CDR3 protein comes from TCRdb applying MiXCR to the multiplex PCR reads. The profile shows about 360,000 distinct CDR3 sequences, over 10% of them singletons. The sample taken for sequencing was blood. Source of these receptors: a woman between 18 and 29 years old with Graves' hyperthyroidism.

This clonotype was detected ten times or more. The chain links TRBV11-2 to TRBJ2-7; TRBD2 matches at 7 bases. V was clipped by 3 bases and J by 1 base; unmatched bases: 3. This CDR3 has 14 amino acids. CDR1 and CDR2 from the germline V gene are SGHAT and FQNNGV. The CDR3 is CASSLPSGSYEQYF. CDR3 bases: TGTGCCAGCAGCTTGCCTAGCGGTTCCTACGAGCAGTACTTC.

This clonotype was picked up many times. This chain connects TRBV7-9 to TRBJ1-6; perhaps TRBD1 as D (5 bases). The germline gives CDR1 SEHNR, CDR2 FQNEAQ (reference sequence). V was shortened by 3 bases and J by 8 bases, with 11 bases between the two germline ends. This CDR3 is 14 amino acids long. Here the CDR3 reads CASSFLSGDSPLHF. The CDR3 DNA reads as TGTGCCAGCAGCTTCTTGTCGGGGGATTCACCCCTCCACTTT.

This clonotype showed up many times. The CDR3 DNA is TGTGCCAGCAGCCATGGGACGGAACAGTTCTTC. Protein product: CASSHGTEQFF. This sequence joins TRBV12-3 or TRBV12-4 and TRBJ2-1; D could derive from TRBD1 or TRBD2 (5 bases each). The CDR3 length is 11 residues. Trimming removed 6 bases from V and 13 bases from J, with 13 bases in between.

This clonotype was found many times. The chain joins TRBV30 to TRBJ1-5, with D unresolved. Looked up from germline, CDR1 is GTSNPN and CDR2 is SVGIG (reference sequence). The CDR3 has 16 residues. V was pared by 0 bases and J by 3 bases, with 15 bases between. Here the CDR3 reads CAWSVFRTLYNQPQHF. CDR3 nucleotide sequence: TGTGCCTGGAGTGTGTTCAGAACTTTATACAATCAGCCCCAGCATTTT.

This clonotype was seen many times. Here the CDR3 reads CSARDPGRANTEAFF. The CDR3 DNA reads TGCAGTGCTAGAGACCCGGGACGCGCGAACACTGAAGCTTTCTTT. V gene TRBV20-1 combines with J gene TRBJ1-1, with D maybe TRBD1 (5 bases). V was cut by 0 bases and J by 1 base, with 12 bases left in between. This CDR3 spans 15 amino acids. CDR1 is DFQATT and CDR2 is SNEGSKA in the germline V gene (reference sequence).

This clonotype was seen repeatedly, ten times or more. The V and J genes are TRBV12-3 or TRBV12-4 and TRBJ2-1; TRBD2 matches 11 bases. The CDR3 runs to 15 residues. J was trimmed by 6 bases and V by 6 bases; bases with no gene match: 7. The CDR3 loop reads CASSLLAGASNEQFF. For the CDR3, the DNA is TGTGCCAGCAGCTTACTAGCGGGGGCTAGCAATGAGCAGTTCTTC.

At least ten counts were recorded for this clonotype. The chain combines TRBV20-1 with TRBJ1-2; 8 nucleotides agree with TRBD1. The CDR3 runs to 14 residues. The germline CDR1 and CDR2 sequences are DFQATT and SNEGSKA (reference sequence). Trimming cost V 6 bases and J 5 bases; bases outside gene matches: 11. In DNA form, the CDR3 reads TGCAGTGCCGTGGACAGGGTCACCGGATATGGCTACACCTTC. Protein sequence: CSAVDRVTGYGYTF.

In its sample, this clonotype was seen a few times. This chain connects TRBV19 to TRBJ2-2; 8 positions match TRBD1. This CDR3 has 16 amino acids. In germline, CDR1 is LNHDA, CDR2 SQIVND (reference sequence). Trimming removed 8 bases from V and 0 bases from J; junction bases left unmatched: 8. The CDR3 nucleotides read TGTGCCAGTGGGGACAGGAGCCGTGCGAACACCGGGGAGCTGTTTTTT. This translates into CASGDRSRANTGELFF. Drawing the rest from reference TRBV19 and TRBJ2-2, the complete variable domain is DGGITQSPKYLFRKEGQNVTLSCEQNLNHDAMYWYRQDPGQGLRLIYYSQIVNDFQKGDIAEGYSVSREKKESFPLTVTSAQKNPTAFYLCASGDRSRANTGELFFGEGSRLTVL.

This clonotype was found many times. CDR3 DNA: TGTGCCAGCAGGCTTCCGGGACTAGCGGGTCCCTACGAGCAGTACTTC. This sequence encodes CASRLPGLAGPYEQYF. The genes are TRBV7-2 and TRBJ2-7; TRBD2 aligns across 12 bases. Germline values: CDR1 SGHTA, CDR2 FQGNSA. J gave up 2 bases and V 6 bases, and 8 bases lay outside the gene matches. The CDR3 totals 16 residues.

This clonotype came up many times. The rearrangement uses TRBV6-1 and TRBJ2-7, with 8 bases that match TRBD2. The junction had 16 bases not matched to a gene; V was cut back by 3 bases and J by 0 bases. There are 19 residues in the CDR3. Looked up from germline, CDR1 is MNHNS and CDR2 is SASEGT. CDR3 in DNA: TGTGCCAGCAGTGACGGCGGGAGGCCCAAGGGGTTCAGCTCCTACGAGCAGTACTTC. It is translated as CASSDGGRPKGFSSYEQYF.

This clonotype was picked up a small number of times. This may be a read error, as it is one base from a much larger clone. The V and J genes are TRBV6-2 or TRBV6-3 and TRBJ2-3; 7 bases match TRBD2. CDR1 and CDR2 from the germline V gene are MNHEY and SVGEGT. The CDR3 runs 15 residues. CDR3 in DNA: TGTGCCGGCAGTTACGAGGCGGGAGAAAGGTATACGCAGTATTTT. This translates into CAGSYEAGERYTQYF.

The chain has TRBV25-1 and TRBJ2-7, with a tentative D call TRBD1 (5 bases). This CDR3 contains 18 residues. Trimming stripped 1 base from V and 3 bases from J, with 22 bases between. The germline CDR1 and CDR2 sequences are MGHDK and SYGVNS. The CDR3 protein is CASSELPTRANPNYEQYF. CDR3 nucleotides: TGTGCCAGCAGTGAATTGCCCACCAGGGCCAACCCTAACTACGAGCAGTACTTC.

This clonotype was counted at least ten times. Here the CDR3 DNA reads TGTGCCAGCAGTTTTATCGGGGTAAAGGACAATCAGCCCCAGCATTTT. It encodes CASSFIGVKDNQPQHF. The chain couples TRBV28 to TRBJ1-5, with D uncertain. This CDR3 contains 16 residues. CDR1 is MDHEN and CDR2 is SYDVKM in the germline V gene. Trimming shortened V by 3 bases and J by 3 bases, and 15 bases separated the two germline ends.

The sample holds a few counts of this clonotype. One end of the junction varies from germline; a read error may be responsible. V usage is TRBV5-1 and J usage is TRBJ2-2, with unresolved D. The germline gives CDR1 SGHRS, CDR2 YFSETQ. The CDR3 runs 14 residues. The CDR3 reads CASSAEPKTGELFF. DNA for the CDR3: TGCGCCAGCAGCGCCGAACCGAAGACCGGGGAGCTGTTTTTT.

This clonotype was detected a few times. The CDR3 DNA is TGTGCCAGTAGTATCACCCGGACAGACCGCCGCGCTTTCTTT. It encodes CASSITRTDRRAFF. V is TRBV19 and J is TRBJ1-1; tentative D call: TRBD1 (6 bases). Germline loops: CDR1 LNHDA, CDR2 SQIVND (reference sequence). V lost 3 bases, J lost 11 bases, and 19 bases lay in between. This CDR3 region has 14 residues. The whole variable domain, remainder taken from reference TRBV19 and TRBJ1-1, is DGGITQSPKYLFRKEGQNVTLSCEQNLNHDAMYWYRQDPGQGLRLIYYSQIVNDFQKGDIAEGYSVSREKKESFPLTVTSAQKNPTAFYLCASSITRTDRRAFFGQGTRLTVV.

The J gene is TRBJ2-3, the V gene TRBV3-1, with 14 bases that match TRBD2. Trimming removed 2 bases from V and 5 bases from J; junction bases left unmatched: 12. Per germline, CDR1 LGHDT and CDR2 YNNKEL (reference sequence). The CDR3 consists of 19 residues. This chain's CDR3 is CASSQQTSGGAYGQDTQYF. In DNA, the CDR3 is TGTGCCAGCAGCCAACAGACTAGCGGGGGGGCCTACGGCCAAGATACGCAGTATTTT.

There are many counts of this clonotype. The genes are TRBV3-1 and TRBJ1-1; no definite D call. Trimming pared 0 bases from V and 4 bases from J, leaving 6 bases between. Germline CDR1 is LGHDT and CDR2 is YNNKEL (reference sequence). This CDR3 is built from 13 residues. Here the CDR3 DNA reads TGTGCCAGCAGCCAAGAGTATCTCACTGAAGCTTTCTTT. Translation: CASSQEYLTEAFF.

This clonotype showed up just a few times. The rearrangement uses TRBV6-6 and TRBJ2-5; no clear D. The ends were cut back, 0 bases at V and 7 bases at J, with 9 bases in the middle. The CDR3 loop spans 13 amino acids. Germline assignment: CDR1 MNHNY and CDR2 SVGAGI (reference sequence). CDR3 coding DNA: TGTGCCAGCAGTTACTCCAGTGGCGGGACCCAGTACTTC. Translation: CASSYSSGGTQYF.

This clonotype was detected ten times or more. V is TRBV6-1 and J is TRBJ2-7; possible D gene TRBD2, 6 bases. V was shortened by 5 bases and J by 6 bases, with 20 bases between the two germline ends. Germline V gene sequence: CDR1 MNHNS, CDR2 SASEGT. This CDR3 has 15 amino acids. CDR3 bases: TGTGCCAGCAGTTACGGCGGGGCCCTTCCGGCCGAGCAGTACTTC. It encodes CASSYGGALPAEQYF.

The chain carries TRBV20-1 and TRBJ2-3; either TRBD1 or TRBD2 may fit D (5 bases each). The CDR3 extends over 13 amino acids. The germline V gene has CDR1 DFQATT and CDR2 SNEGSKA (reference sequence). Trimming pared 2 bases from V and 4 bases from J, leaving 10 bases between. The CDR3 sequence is CSARTQGADTQYF. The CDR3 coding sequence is TGCAGTGCTAGAACCCAGGGAGCAGATACGCAGTATTTT.